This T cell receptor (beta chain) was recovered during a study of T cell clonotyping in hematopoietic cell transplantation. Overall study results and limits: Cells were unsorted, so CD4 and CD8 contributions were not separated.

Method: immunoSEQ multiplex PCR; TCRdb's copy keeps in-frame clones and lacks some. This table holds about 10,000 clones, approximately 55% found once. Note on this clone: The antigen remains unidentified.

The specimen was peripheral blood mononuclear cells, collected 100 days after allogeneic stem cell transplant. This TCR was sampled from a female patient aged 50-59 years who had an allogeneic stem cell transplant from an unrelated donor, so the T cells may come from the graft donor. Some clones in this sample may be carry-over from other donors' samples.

CDR3 bases: TGTGCCTGGAGTGTACAGCGAGATACGCAGTATTTT. Amino acid sequence: CAWSVQRDTQYF. The V call is TRBV30, the J call TRBJ2-3; D uncertain. Germline V lookup: CDR1 GTSNPN, CDR2 SVGIG (reference sequence). Trimming removed 0 bases from V and 5 bases from J, with 6 bases in between. This CDR3 contains 12 residues.